This T cell receptor beta chain was captured by sequencing in a study of blood T cell repertoires in COVID-19. Study-wide context: Material from acute and convalescent COVID-19 was sourced from the United States, Italy and Spain. Sources were T cells, B-cell-depleted T cells, or PBMCs; the material itself was cDNA or gDNA.

Trimming at V came to 2 bases and at J to 8 bases, leaving 9 bases not matched to a gene. From germline, CDR1 is KGHDR and CDR2 SFDVKD. This CDR3 region has 15 residues. Authors' analysis steps: Amplification with reference gene primers provided the estimates of nucleated cell counts. This table comes from immunoSEQ multiplex PCR, and its TCRdb copy is limited to in-frame clones, with some not included. The V and J calls and clone size are taken from that table; D and trimming were inferred from the DNA. This table has roughly 25,000 clones, roughly 76% appearing once. Input material: peripheral blood. The clonotype originates from a woman aged 80 or over with acute or convalescent COVID-19. The chain joins TRBV24-1 to TRBJ1-2, with 8 bases that match TRBD1. Here the CDR3 DNA reads TGTGCCACCAGTGATTCGAGGACAGGGCACTGGGGCTACACCTTC. Its translation is CATSDSRTGHWGYTF.